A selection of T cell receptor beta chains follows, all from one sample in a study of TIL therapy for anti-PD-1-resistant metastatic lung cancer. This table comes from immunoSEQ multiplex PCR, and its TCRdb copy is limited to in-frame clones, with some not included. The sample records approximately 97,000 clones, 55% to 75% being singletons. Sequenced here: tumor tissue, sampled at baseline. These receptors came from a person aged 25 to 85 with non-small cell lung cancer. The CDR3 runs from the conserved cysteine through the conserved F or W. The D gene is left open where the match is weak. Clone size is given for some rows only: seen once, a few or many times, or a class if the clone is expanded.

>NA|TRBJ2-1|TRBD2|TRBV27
CASKTQPGLAGDEQFF
TGTGCCAGCAAGACTCAACCGGGACTAGCAGGCGATGAGCAGTTCTTC
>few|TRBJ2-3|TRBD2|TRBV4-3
CASSQGTSGRALDTQYF
TGCGCCAGCAGCCAAGGGACTAGCGGGAGAGCGCTAGATACGCAGTATTTT
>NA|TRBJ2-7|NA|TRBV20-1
CSALVGYQQYF
TGCAGTGCCCTGGTAGGGTACCAGCAGTACTTC
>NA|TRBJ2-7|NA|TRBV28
CASKVGVREQYF
TGTGCCAGCAAGGTGGGGGTTCGCGAGCAGTACTTC
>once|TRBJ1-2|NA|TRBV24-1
CATSDPPRVGGYTF
TGTGCCACCAGTGACCCCCCAAGGGTAGGTGGCTACACCTTC
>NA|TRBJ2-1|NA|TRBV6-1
CASSEARREQFF
TGTGCCAGCAGTGAAGCACGAAGGGAGCAGTTCTTC
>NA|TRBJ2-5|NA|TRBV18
CASSPNQGNPRETQYF
TGTGCCAGCTCCCCCAACCAGGGGAACCCAAGGGAGACCCAGTACTTC
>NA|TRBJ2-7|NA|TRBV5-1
CASGGNLYEQYF
TGCGCCAGCGGTGGGAACCTCTACGAGCAGTACTTC
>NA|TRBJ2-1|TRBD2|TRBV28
CASSSTSGRAFDYNEQFF
TGTGCCAGCAGTTCGACTAGCGGGAGGGCATTCGACTACAATGAGCAGTTCTTC
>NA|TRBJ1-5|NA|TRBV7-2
CASSFNSFPQHF
TGTGCCAGCAGCTTTAATTCTTTTCCCCAGCATTTT
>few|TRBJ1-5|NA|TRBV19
CASSMGGISNQPQHF
TGTGCCAGTAGTATGGGTGGTATCAGCAATCAGCCCCAGCATTTT
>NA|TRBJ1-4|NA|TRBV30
CAWSGLGEKLFF
TGTGCCTGGAGTGGTTTAGGGGAAAAACTGTTTTTT
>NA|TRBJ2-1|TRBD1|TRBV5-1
CASSARQGIGNEQFF
TGCGCCAGCAGCGCCAGACAGGGTATAGGCAATGAGCAGTTCTTC
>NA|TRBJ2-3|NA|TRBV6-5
CASSLLVAGDTQYF
TGTGCCAGCAGCCTCCTCGTGGCGGGAGATACGCAGTATTTT
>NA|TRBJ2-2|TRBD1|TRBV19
CASTTPTGGLGVGELFF
TGTGCCAGTACCACTCCGACAGGGGGTTTAGGGGTCGGGGAGCTGTTTTTT
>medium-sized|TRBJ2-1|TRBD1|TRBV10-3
CAISNQTGGDEQFF
TGTGCCATCAGTAACCAGACAGGGGGAGATGAGCAGTTCTTC
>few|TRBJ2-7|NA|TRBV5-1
CASSPGSYEQYF
TGCGCCAGCAGCCCGGGGTCCTACGAGCAGTACTTC
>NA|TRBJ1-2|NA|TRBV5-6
CASSLQAQYGYTF
TGTGCCAGCAGCCTTCAGGCCCAATATGGCTACACCTTC
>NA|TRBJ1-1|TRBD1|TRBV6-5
CASSDLRGKDTEAFF
TGTGCCAGCAGCGACCTCAGGGGGAAGGACACTGAAGCTTTCTTT
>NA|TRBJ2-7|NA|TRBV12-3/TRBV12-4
CASSLSVGTFSYF
TGTGCCAGCAGTTTAAGTGTCGGGACCTTCTCATACTTC
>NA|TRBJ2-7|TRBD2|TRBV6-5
CASSSLAGGGHEQYF
TGTGCCAGCAGTTCCCTAGCGGGAGGGGGACACGAGCAGTACTTC
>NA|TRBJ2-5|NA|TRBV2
CASRLLETQYF
TGTGCCAGCAGGTTACTGGAGACCCAGTACTTC
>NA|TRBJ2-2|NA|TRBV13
CASSLERTNTGELFF
TGTGCCAGCAGCTTAGAACGGACGAACACCGGGGAGCTGTTTTTT
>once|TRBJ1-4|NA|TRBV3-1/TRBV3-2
CASTRRDFLGEKLFF
TGTGCCAGCACCCGGCGGGACTTCTTAGGCGAAAAACTGTTTTTT
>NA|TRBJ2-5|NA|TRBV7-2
CASSLNRGETQYF
TGTGCCAGCAGCTTAAACCGGGGGGAGACCCAGTACTTC
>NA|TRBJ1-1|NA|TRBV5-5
CASSLGLNTEAFF
TGTGCCAGCAGCTTAGGTCTTAACACTGAAGCTTTCTTT
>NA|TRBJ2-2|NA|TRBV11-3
CASSSPPGELFF
TGTGCCAGCAGTTCACCGCCCGGGGAGCTGTTTTTT
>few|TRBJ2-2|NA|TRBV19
CASSPGYTGELFF
TGTGCCAGTAGTCCGGGTTACACCGGGGAGCTGTTTTTT
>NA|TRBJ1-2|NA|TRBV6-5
CASSYSRDLFYGYTF
TGTGCCAGCAGTTACTCCCGGGACCTCTTCTATGGCTACACCTTC
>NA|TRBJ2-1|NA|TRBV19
CASSIEAPALVTYNEQFF
TGTGCCAGTAGTATAGAAGCCCCCGCGCTAGTAACCTACAATGAGCAGTTCTTC
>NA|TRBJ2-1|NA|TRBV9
CASSVGDNEQFF
TGTGCCAGCAGCGTAGGGGACAATGAGCAGTTCTTC
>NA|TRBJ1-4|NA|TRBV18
CAGSRGTGEKLFF
TGTGCCGGTTCCCGAGGGACGGGGGAAAAACTGTTTTTT
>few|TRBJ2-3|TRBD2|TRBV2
CASSELAGSSTDTQYF
TGTGCCAGCAGTGAACTAGCGGGATCTAGCACAGATACGCAGTATTTT